The 16 T cell receptor beta chains in this list originate from one sample, sequenced in a study of T cell repertoires in cytomegalovirus infection. Antigen specificity for these receptors is unknown. TCRdb re-called the reads with MiXCR, one entry per CDR3 protein. Here the sample spans roughly 800,000 distinct CDR3 sequences, under 35% being singletons. The sample was cultured CD8+ T cells from PBMCs, taken from culture after CMV antigen stimulation. These receptor sequences come from a human donor in good health (CMV status not recorded). Some clones in this sample may be carry-over from other donors' samples.

In this sample, this clonotype turned up a few times. The CDR3 sequence: CASSHGRIEQFF. The CDR3 DNA follows: TGCGCCAGCAGCCATGGACGAATCGAGCAGTTCTTC. V is TRBV4-1 and J is TRBJ2-1; D gene uncertain. Germline V gene sequence: CDR1 MGHRA, CDR2 YSYEKL. The germline V and J ends were trimmed by 3 bases and 10 bases, with 10 bases remaining between them. The CDR3 covers 12 residues.

This clonotype was observed at least ten times. The chain couples TRBV7-2 to TRBJ2-3, with 8 bases aligning to TRBD2. V was pared by 5 bases and J by 0 bases, with 10 bases of the junction left unmatched. The CDR3 totals 17 residues. CDR1 is SGHTA and CDR2 is FQGNSA in the germline V gene. Here the CDR3 reads CASSRRSSGASTDTQYF. The CDR3 DNA reads TGTGCCAGCAGCAGGCGAAGTAGCGGGGCAAGCACAGATACGCAGTATTTT.

This clonotype was counted a few times. This chain links TRBV7-9 with TRBJ1-1, with D possibly TRBD1 on 5 matching bases. Looked up from germline, CDR1 is SEHNR and CDR2 is FQNEAQ (reference sequence). Trimming pared 5 bases from V and 0 bases from J, leaving 13 bases between. The CDR3 runs to 15 residues. The CDR3: CASSPLGGVNTEAFF. The CDR3, as DNA: TGTGCCAGCAGCCCTCTTGGGGGTGTGAACACTGAAGCTTTCTTT.

As concerns this clonotype: This may arise from a read error, as a much more abundant clone is one base away. This likely comes from a read error, as the CDR3 has no conserved phenylalanine or tryptophan at its end. The chain couples TRBV7-9 to TRBJ2-7, with a weak D call TRBD1 (6 bases). The CDR3 runs to 15 residues. The germline V gene has CDR1 SEHNR and CDR2 FQNEAQ (reference sequence). V was clipped by 4 bases and J by 3 bases, with 16 bases between them. The CDR3 loop reads CASSSAGQGIYEQYY. CDR3 nucleotides: TGTGCCAGCAGCTCGGCAGGGCAGGGGATCTACGAGCAGTACTAC.

The chain links TRBV27 to TRBJ1-2; a weak D match, TRBD1 (5 bases). Trimming took 3 bases from V and 5 from J, leaving 16 bases between them. Germline V gene lookup returns CDR1 MNHEY and CDR2 SMNVEV (reference sequence). The CDR3 covers 15 residues. For the CDR3, the DNA is TGTGCCAGCAGTTTCGCGGGACCAGGGATGTATGGCTACACCTTC. Encoded protein: CASSFAGPGMYGYTF.

Ten or more counts support this clonotype. The V and J genes are TRBV7-9 and TRBJ1-4; D unresolved. CDR1 SEHNR and CDR2 FQNEAQ come from the germline V gene (reference sequence). The CDR3 is made up of 13 amino acids. The V end lost 3 bases, the J end lost 4 bases, and 6 bases lay between the germline ends. CDR3 region: CASSFEVNEKLFF. CDR3 bases: TGTGCCAGCAGCTTCGAGGTTAATGAAAAACTGTTTTTT.

This chain uses TRBV29-1 with TRBJ2-2, with 10 bases fitting TRBD1. The length of the CDR3 is 14 residues. The ends lost 2 bases at V and 6 bases at J; junction bases unmatched: 3. From germline, CDR1 is SQVTM and CDR2 ANQGSEA. The CDR3 loop reads CSVERQGAPGELFF. Here the CDR3 DNA reads TGCAGCGTTGAAAGACAGGGGGCTCCCGGGGAGCTGTTTTTT.

This sequence joins TRBV2 and TRBJ2-7; no definite D call. Germline V gene lookup returns CDR1 SNHLY and CDR2 FYNNEI. This CDR3 is built from 12 residues. V lost 4 bases to trimming and J lost 3 bases, with 7 bases between them. The CDR3 spells CASSGLNYEQYV. The CDR3 region has the DNA TGTGCCAGCAGTGGACTGAACTACGAGCAGTACGTC.

This clonotype was seen ten or more times. V is TRBV12-3 or TRBV12-4 and J is TRBJ2-3; 14 bases align to TRBD2. Trimming removed 3 bases from V and 2 bases from J; junction bases left unmatched: 1. This CDR3 spans 16 amino acids. The CDR3 sequence: CASSLGLAGDTDTQYF. CDR3 sequence (DNA): TGTGCCAGCAGTTTGGGACTAGCGGGGGACACAGATACGCAGTATTTT.

The rearrangement uses TRBV7-2 and TRBJ1-3; tentative D call: TRBD1 (5 bases). The length of the CDR3 is 14 residues. Germline V lookup: CDR1 SGHTA, CDR2 FQGNSA. V was pared by 5 bases and J by 3 bases, with 11 bases between. CDR3 DNA: TGTGCCAGCAGCCAGTCGGACATTGGAAACACCATATATTTT. This sequence encodes CASSQSDIGNTIYF. The full variable domain, its missing parts supplied by reference TRBV7-2 and TRBJ1-3, is GAGVSQSPSNKVTEKGKDVELRCDPISGHTALYWYRQSLGQGLEFLIYFQGNSAPDKSGLPSDRFSAERTGGSVSTLTIQRTQQEDSAVYLCASSQSDIGNTIYFGEGSWLTVV.

This clonotype came up many times. V usage is TRBV7-8 and J usage is TRBJ1-6, with 8 bases fitting TRBD1. The V gene's germline CDR1 is SGHVS and CDR2 FQNEAQ. CDR3 length equals 15 residues. The V and J ends lost 4 bases and 5 bases, in that order; junction bases with no gene match: 4. In DNA form, the CDR3 reads TGTGCCAGCAGCTCGGGGGGACAGGATAATTCACCCCTCCACTTT. Protein product: CASSSGGQDNSPLHF.

The V call is TRBV4-1, the J call TRBJ1-3, with 8 nucleotides matching TRBD1. The CDR3 runs 15 residues. J was trimmed by 2 bases and V by 3 bases; bases with no gene match: 3. CDR1 is MGHRA and CDR2 is YSYEKL in the germline V gene. CDR3 in amino acids: CASSQLQGAGNTIYF. Written as DNA, the CDR3 is TGCGCCAGCAGCCAGTTACAGGGGGCTGGAAACACCATATATTTT.

The sample holds a few counts of this clonotype. The V call is TRBV27, the J call TRBJ1-1; D not certain. Looked up from germline, CDR1 is MNHEY and CDR2 is SMNVEV (reference sequence). The CDR3 contains 15 residues. The V gene lost 7 bases and the J gene lost 4 bases, with 19 bases spanning the gap. In nucleotides, the CDR3 is TGTGCCAGCAATTTTATAAGTGGGTGGGGCACTGAAGCTTTCTTT. This codes for CASNFISGWGTEAFF.

The chain links TRBV5-1 to TRBJ1-1; perhaps TRBD1 as D (5 bases). The V end was cut by 3 bases, the J end by 1 base, with 13 bases between. Germline lookup yields CDR1 SGHRS and CDR2 YFSETQ. This CDR3 is built from 15 residues. This chain's CDR3 is CASSYVSTENTEAFF. CDR3 nucleotide sequence: TGCGCCAGCAGCTATGTCTCGACAGAGAACACTGAAGCTTTCTTT.

This clonotype has just a few counts. V usage is TRBV7-9 and J usage is TRBJ1-6; D is ambiguous. Trimming removed 1 base at V and 7 bases at J, with 11 bases between. CDR1 and CDR2 from the germline V gene are SEHNR and FQNEAQ (reference sequence). CDR3 length equals 15 residues. The CDR3 reads CASSLGRSVNSPLHF. The CDR3, as DNA: TGTGCCAGCAGCTTAGGCCGGTCCGTCAATTCACCCCTCCACTTT.

This rearrangement joins TRBV19 to TRBJ2-7, with TRBD1 matching over 8 bases. Germline lookup yields CDR1 LNHDA and CDR2 SQIVND (reference sequence). J lost 2 bases, V lost 10 bases, and 4 bases had no gene match. The CDR3 length is 12 residues. The DNA of the CDR3 is TGTGCCACCGGACAGGGCCCCTACGAGCAGTACTTC. It yields the protein CATGQGPYEQYF.